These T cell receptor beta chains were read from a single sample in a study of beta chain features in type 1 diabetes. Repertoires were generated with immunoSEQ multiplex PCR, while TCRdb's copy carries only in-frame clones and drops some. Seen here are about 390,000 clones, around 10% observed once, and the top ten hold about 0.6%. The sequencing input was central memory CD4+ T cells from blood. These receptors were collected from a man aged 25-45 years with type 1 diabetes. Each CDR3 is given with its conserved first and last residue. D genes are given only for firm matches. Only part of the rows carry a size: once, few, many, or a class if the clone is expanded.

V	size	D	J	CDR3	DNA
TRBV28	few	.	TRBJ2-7	CASTPEVRGSEYF	TGTGCCAGCACCCCTGAGGTCAGAGGATCCGAGTACTTC
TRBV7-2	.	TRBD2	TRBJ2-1	CASSLTGTSGRGEQFF	TGTGCCAGCAGCCTCACTGGGACTAGCGGGAGAGGAGAGCAGTTCTTC
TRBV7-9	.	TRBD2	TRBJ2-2	CASSLLIGRAAGELFF	TGTGCCAGCAGCCTACTCATCGGGAGGGCGGCCGGGGAGCTGTTTTTT
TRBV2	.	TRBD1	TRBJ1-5	CASSEDRGDLPQHF	TGTGCCAGCAGCGAGGACAGGGGAGATTTGCCCCAGCATTTT
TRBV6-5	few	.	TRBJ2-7	CASSREAFYEQYF	TGTGCCAGCAGTAGAGAGGCCTTCTACGAGCAGTACTTC
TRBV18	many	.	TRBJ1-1	CASLTGEETEAFF	TGTGCCAGCTTGACAGGCGAGGAGACTGAAGCTTTCTTT
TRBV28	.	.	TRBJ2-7	CASSLISQLEQYF	TGTGCCAGCAGTTTAATCTCACAGCTCGAGCAGTACTTC
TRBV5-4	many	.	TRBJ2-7	CASRPDKRPYEQYF	TGTGCCAGCAGACCAGACAAGCGCCCCTACGAGCAGTACTTC
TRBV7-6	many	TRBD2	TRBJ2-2	CASSSISSGSFTGELFF	TGTGCCAGCAGTTCCATTTCTAGCGGGAGTTTCACCGGGGAGCTGTTTTTT
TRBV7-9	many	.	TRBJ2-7	CASSLAGGPGNPYEQYF	TGTGCCAGCAGCTTAGCGGGGGGCCCCGGGAATCCATACGAGCAGTACTTC
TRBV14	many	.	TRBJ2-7	CASSQSRDGLRDEQYF	TGTGCCAGCAGCCAGTCTCGTGACGGTCTTAGGGACGAGCAGTACTTC
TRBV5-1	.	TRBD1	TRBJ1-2	CASSPRPQGAAGYGYTF	TGCGCCAGCAGCCCGAGACCACAGGGGGCGGCGGGCTATGGCTACACCTTC
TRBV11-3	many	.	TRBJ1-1	CASSRDTRTEAFF	TGTGCCAGCAGCCGGGATACGAGGACTGAAGCTTTCTTT
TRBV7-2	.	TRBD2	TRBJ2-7	CASSFSGTSGDEQYF	TGTGCCAGCAGCTTTTCCGGGACTAGCGGGGACGAGCAGTACTTC
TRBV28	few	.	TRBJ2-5	CASSFGPTQETQYF	TGTGCCAGCAGTTTCGGACCAACACAAGAGACCCAGTACTTC
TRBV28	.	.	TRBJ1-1	CASSTVSEMNTEAFF	TGTGCCAGCAGCACCGTCTCAGAGATGAACACTGAAGCTTTCTTT
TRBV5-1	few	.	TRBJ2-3	CASSWGQGTDTQYF	TGCGCCAGCAGCTGGGGACAAGGCACAGATACGCAGTATTTT
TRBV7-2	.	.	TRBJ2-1	CASSPRTVNEQFF	TGCGCCAGCAGCCCTAGGACAGTTAATGAGCAGTTCTTC
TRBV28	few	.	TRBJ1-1	CASSQGGLGMNTEAFF	TGTGCCAGCAGTCAGGGCGGGCTGGGGATGAACACTGAAGCTTTCTTT
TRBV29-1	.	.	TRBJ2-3	CSVEDGALSTDTQYF	TGCAGCGTGGAGGACGGGGCGCTGTCCACAGATACGCAGTATTTT
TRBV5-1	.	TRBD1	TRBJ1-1	CASSDPGQGFAGESTEAFF	TGCGCCAGCAGCGATCCGGGACAGGGATTTGCGGGTGAAAGCACTGAAGCTTTCTTT
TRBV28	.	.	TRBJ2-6	CASSPTGDPRYSGANVLTF	TGTGCCAGCAGTCCCACGGGGGACCCACGGTACTCTGGGGCCAACGTCCTGACTTTC
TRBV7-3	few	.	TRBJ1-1	CASSSQTGANTEAFF	TGTGCCAGCAGCTCCCAGACAGGAGCGAACACTGAAGCTTTCTTT